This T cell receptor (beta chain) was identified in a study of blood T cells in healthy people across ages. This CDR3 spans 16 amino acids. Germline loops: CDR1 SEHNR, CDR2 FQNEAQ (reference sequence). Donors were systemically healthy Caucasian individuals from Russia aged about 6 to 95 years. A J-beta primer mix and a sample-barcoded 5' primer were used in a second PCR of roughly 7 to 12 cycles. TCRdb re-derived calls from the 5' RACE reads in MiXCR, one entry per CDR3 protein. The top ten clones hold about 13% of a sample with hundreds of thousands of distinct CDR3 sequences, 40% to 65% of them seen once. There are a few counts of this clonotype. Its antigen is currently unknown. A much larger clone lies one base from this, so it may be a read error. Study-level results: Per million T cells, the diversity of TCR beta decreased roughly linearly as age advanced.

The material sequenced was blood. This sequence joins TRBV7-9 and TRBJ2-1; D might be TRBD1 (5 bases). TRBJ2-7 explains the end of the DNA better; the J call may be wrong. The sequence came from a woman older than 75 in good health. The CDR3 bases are TGTGCCAGCACCCCGTGGGGCGACCCCTCCTACAATGAGCAGTACTTC. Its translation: CASTPWGDPSYNEQYF.